The rows below give T cell receptor beta chains drawn from one sample of a study of tumor T cells in aggressive B-cell lymphoma. TCRdb's copy holds only in-frame clones and misses some; the assay was immunoSEQ multiplex PCR. The sample shows about 4,500 clones, 85% to 90% of them seen only once. The sample was tumor tissue. These receptors came from an adult with diffuse large B cell lymphoma. CDR3s include the opening cysteine and the closing phenylalanine or tryptophan. D genes are given only for firm matches. Only some rows state a clone size, as once, few, many or a class for expanded clones.

j_gene | abundance | d_gene | v_gene | CDR3nt | CDR3aa
TRBJ2-6 | . | TRBD1 | TRBV5-1 | TGCGCCAGCAGCCGCCAGGGGGCTATGGGGGCCAACGTCCTGACTTTC | CASSRQGAMGANVLTF
TRBJ2-5 | . | TRBD2 | TRBV7-2 | TGTGCCAGCAGCCAACGCTCACTAGCGGGGGAAGAGACCCAGTACTTC | CASSQRSLAGEETQYF
TRBJ1-6 | . | . | TRBV6-5 | TGTGCCAGCAGTTACTTCAACAGGGCTAGGGGTTCACCCCTCCACTTT | CASSYFNRARGSPLHF
TRBJ1-1 | once | . | TRBV30 | TGTGCCTGGAGGACAGGGAACACTGAAGCTTTCTTT | CAWRTGNTEAFF
TRBJ1-2 | . | TRBD1 | TRBV10-3 | TGTGCCACCGAGGGGGCTCTCGACTATGGCTACACCTTC | CATEGALDYGYTF
TRBJ2-7 | . | . | TRBV7-2 | TGTGCCAGCAGCTTAGTTCAGGGATTAGGGGAGCAGTACTTC | CASSLVQGLGEQYF
TRBJ2-7 | . | . | TRBV5-4 | TGTGCCAGCAGCTTCCGACAGAACTACGAGCAGTACTTC | CASSFRQNYEQYF
TRBJ1-6 | . | . | TRBV4-2 | TGTGCCAGCAGCCAGATCAGGGAGGCACCCCTCCACTTT | CASSQIREAPLHF
TRBJ2-7 | few | . | TRBV25-1 | TGTGCCAGCAGTGCCAGCGGTAACTACGAGCAGTACTTC | CASSASGNYEQYF
TRBJ1-6 | . | TRBD1 | TRBV2 | TGTGCCAGCTCAGTCGTCTCCATTTTGGACAGGCTGGGCACCCTCCACTTT | CASSVVSILDRLGTLHF
TRBJ1-1 | . | . | TRBV11-2 | TGTGCCAGCAGAATTACCTCGGGACACATTAACACTGAAGCTTTCTTT | CASRITSGHINTEAFF
TRBJ1-5 | . | . | TRBV21-1 | TGTGCCAGCAGCAAAGCGAGATTTCAGCCCCAGCATTTT | CASSKARFQPQHF
TRBJ1-5 | . | . | TRBV18 | TGTGCCAGCTCACCATTAGGGGATAGCAATCAGCCCCAGCATTTT | CASSPLGDSNQPQHF
TRBJ1-5 | . | . | TRBV28 | TGTGCCAGCGGAGGCCCTTTGGGGAATCAGCCCCAGCATTTT | CASGGPLGNQPQHF
TRBJ1-2 | . | TRBD1 | TRBV25-1 | TGTGCCAGCAGTGTACAGGGGCGGGCCGACTATGGCTACACCTTC | CASSVQGRADYGYTF
TRBJ1-3 | . | . | TRBV6-5 | TGTGCCAGCAGTTATGCGGGTACGCTTAGCGGAAACACCATATATTTT | CASSYAGTLSGNTIYF
TRBJ2-2 | . | . | TRBV18 | TGTGCCAGCTCACCAGAGATAACGGGGAGGAACACCGGGGAGCTGTTTTTT | CASSPEITGRNTGELFF
TRBJ2-7 | . | . | TRBV11-3 | TGTGCCAGCAGTTCCGCCAACTTCTACGAGCAGTACTTC | CASSSANFYEQYF
TRBJ1-1 | few | . | TRBV5-1 | TGCGCCAGCAGCTCTACTTTGAACACTGAAGCTTTCTTT | CASSSTLNTEAFF
TRBJ1-5 | . | . | TRBV5-1 | TGCGCCAGCAGCTTGGACGGGTATAGCAATCAGCCCCAGCATTTT | CASSLDGYSNQPQHF
TRBJ1-1 | . | . | TRBV30 | TGTGCCTGGATATCCCCCCGAACACCAGGAAACACTGAAGCTTTCTTT | CAWISPRTPGNTEAFF
TRBJ2-5 | . | . | TRBV9 | TGTGCCAGCAGCGTAGGCCAGGGTAAAGAGACCCAGTACTTC | CASSVGQGKETQYF
TRBJ1-4 | once | . | TRBV19 | TGTGCCAGTAAACTACAGGGTAGCACTAATGAAAAACTGTTTTTT | CASKLQGSTNEKLFF
TRBJ1-5 | . | TRBD1 | TRBV30 | TGTGCCTGGAGTGGACAGGGAGGCCATCAGCCCCAGCATTTT | CAWSGQGGHQPQHF
TRBJ1-3 | . | . | TRBV7-2 | TGTGCCAGCAGCTTAGTAGGAGGGAGTGCTGGAAACACCATATATTTT | CASSLVGGSAGNTIYF
TRBJ1-1 | . | . | TRBV5-1 | TGCGCCAGCAGCTTAAACCCAGGGCAGACTGAAGCTTTCTTT | CASSLNPGQTEAFF
TRBJ1-5 | . | . | TRBV2 | TGTGCCAGTGCAGTGGGCAAGGTCCAGCCCCAGCATTTT | CASAVGKVQPQHF
TRBJ1-3 | once | TRBD1 | TRBV10-3 | TGTGCCATCAGCGAGGACAGGGCGATTGTGAACACCATATATTTT | CAISEDRAIVNTIYF
TRBJ2-4 | . | . | TRBV7-7 | TGTGCTAGCAGCTTAGGCCCGAATCTACAGGCCAAAAACATTCAGTACTTC | CASSLGPNLQAKNIQYF
TRBJ1-1 | . | . | TRBV18 | TGTGCCAGCTCACCAATCAGGGGCAACACTGAAGCTTTCTTT | CASSPIRGNTEAFF
TRBJ2-1 | . | . | TRBV4-3 | TGCGCCAGCAGCCAAGATGGTACAGGGATCTACAATGAGCAGTTCTTC | CASSQDGTGIYNEQFF
TRBJ2-3 | . | TRBD1 | TRBV7-2 | TGTGCCAGCAGTTTGGACAGGGGTGGAACAGATACGCAGTATTTT | CASSLDRGGTDTQYF
TRBJ1-1 | . | TRBD1 | TRBV9 | TGTGCCAGCAGCCCCAAGGACAGGGAGAGGGGTGACACTGAAGCTTTCTTT | CASSPKDRERGDTEAFF